This T cell receptor (beta chain) was profiled in a study of OX40 agonist ivuxolimab in advanced cancers. Study-level information: Dosing consisted of intravenous ivuxolimab at 0.01 to 10 mg/kg every 2 weeks. Patients treated during dose escalation were battling hepatocellular carcinoma, melanoma, renal cell or head and neck cancer. Prior anti-PD-1, anti-PD-L1 or anti-CTLA-4 therapy did not bar entry, and more than 35% had some.

J lost 8 bases, V lost 0 bases, and 6 bases had no gene match. There are 17 residues in the CDR3. Per the germline V gene, CDR1 is SGDLS and CDR2 is YYNGEE. The assay was immunoSEQ multiplex PCR, and TCRdb's table has in-frame clones only and misses some. The sample has around 60,000 clones, around 89% seen once. This clonotype was obtained from an adult with an advanced solid tumor such as melanoma, head and neck, liver or kidney cancer. The source material was CD4+ or CD8+ T cells sorted from blood, sampled in a trial of the OX40 agonist ivuxolimab. The rearrangement uses TRBV9 and TRBJ2-1, with 15 bases aligning to TRBD2. This chain's CDR3 is CASSVAGLAGGVDEQFF. The DNA of the CDR3 is TGTGCCAGCAGCGTAGCAGGACTAGCGGGAGGGGTCGATGAGCAGTTCTTC.